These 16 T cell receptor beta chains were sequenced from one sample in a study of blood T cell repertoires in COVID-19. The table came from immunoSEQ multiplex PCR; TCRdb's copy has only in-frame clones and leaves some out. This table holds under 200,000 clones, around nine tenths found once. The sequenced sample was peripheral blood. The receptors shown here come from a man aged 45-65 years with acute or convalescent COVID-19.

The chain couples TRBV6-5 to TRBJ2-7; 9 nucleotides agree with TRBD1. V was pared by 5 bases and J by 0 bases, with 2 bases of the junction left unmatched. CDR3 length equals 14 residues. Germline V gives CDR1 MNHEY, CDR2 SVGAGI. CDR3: CASSRTGVSYEQYF. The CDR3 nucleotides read TGTGCCAGCAGTCGGACAGGGGTCTCCTACGAGCAGTACTTC.

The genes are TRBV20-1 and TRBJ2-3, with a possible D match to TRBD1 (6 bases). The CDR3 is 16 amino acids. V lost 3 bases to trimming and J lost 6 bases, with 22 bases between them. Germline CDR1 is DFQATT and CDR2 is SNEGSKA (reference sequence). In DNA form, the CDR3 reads TGCAGTGCTAGTAGCAAAGGTGGGGGCGAGCGGGATACGCAGTATTTT. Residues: CSASSKGGGERDTQYF.

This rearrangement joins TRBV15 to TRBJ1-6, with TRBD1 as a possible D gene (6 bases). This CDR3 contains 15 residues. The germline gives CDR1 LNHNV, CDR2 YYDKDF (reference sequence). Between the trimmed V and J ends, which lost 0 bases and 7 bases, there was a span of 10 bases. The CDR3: CATSRDRGTNSPLHF. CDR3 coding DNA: TGTGCCACCAGCAGAGACAGGGGAACAAATTCACCCCTCCACTTT.

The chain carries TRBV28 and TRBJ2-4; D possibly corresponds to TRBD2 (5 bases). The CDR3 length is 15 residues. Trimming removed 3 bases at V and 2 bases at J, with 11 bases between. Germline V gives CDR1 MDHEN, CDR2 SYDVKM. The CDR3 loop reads CASSLSSLTKNIQYF. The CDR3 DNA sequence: TGTGCCAGCAGTTTGTCTAGCTTAACCAAAAACATTCAGTACTTC. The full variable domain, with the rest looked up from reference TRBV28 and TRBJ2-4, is DVKVTQSSRYLVKRTGEKVFLECVQDMDHENMFWYRQDPGLGLRLIYFSYDVKMKEKGDIPEGYSVSREKKERFSLILESASTNQTSMYLCASSLSSLTKNIQYFGAGTRLSVL.

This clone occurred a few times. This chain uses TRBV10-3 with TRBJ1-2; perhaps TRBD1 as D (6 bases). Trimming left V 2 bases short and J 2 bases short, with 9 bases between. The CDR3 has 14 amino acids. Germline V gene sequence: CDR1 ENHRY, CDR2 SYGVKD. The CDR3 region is CAISEAQGNYGYTF. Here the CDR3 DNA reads TGTGCCATCAGTGAGGCACAGGGCAACTATGGCTACACCTTC.

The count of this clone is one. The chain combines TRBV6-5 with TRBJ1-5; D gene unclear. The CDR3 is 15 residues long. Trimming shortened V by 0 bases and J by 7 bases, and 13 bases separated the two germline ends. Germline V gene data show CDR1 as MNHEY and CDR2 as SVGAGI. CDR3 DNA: TGTGCCAGCAGTTACTCCCCGACGGCAGGACAGCCCCAGCATTTT. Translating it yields CASSYSPTAGQPQHF.

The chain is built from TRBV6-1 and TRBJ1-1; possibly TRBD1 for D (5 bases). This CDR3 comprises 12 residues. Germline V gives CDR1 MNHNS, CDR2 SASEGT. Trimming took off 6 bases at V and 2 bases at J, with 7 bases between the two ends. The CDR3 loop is CASRTGNTEAFF. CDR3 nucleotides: TGTGCCAGCAGAACAGGTAACACTGAAGCTTTCTTT.

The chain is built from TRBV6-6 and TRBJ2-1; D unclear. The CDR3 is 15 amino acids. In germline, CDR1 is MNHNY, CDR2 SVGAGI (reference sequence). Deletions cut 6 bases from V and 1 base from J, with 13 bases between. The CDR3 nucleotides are TGTGCCAGCAGCTGGTGGAGAGTTTCCTACAATGAGCAGTTCTTC. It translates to CASSWWRVSYNEQFF.

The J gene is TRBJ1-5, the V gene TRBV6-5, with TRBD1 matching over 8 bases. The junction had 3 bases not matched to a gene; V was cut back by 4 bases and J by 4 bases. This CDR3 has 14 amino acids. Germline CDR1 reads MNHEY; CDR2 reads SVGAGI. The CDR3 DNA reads TGTGCCAGCAGTTTGCGACAGGGGAATCAGCCCCAGCATTTT. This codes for CASSLRQGNQPQHF.

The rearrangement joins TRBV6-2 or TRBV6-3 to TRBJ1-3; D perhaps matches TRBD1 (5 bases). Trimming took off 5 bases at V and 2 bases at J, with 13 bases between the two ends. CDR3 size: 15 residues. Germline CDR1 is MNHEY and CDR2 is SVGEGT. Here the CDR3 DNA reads TGTGCCAGCAGTCCCGGGGGTTCAGCTGGAAACACCATATATTTT. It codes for CASSPGGSAGNTIYF.

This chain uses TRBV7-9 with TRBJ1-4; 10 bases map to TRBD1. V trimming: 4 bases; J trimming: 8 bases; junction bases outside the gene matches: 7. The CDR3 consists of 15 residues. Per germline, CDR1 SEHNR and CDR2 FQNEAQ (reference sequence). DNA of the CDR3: TGTGCCAGCAGCTCTGGGACAGGGGCGACCGAAAAACTGTTTTTT. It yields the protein CASSSGTGATEKLFF.

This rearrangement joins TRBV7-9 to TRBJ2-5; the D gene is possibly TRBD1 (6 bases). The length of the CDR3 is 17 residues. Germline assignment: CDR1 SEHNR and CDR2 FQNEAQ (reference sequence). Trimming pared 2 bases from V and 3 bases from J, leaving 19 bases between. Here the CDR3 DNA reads TGTGCCAGCAGCTTACAAGGGGCGTCAGGGGTAAAAGAGACCCAGTACTTC. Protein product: CASSLQGASGVKETQYF.

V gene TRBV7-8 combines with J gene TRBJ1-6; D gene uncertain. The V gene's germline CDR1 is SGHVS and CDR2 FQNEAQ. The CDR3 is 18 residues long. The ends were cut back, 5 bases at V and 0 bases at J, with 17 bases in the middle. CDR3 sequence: CASSPTAARSSYNSPLHF. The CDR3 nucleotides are TGTGCCAGCAGCCCAACTGCTGCTCGAAGCTCCTATAATTCACCCCTCCACTTT.

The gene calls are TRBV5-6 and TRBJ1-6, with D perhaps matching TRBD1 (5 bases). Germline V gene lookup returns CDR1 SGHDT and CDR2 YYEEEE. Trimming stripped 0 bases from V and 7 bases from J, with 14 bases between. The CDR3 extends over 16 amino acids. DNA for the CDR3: TGTGCCAGCAGCTTGGGTAGCGGGGGTGAAAATTCACCCCTCCACTTT. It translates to CASSLGSGGENSPLHF.

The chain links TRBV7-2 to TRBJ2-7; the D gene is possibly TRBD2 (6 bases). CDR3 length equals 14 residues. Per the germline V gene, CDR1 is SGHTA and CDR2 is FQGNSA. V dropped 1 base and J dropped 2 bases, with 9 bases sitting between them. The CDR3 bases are TGTGCCAGCAGCTTAGGGGACTCCGCCTACGAGCAGTACTTC. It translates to CASSLGDSAYEQYF.

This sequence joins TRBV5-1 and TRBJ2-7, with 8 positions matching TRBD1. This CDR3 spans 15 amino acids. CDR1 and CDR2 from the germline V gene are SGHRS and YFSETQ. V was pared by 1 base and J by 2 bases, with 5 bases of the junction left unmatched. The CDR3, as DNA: TGCGCCAGCAGCTTGTCGACAGGGGATGCCTACGAGCAGTACTTC. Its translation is CASSLSTGDAYEQYF.